What follows are 5 T cell receptor beta chains derived from one specimen sequenced in a study of blood T cell repertoires in COVID-19. TCRdb keeps only in-frame clones here, not all; method: immunoSEQ multiplex PCR. The sample carries around 470,000 clones, approximately 89% recorded once. The sample was peripheral blood. These receptors were taken from a man aged 18 to 29 with COVID-19, enrolled during active disease.

The V gene is TRBV6-5, the J gene TRBJ2-7; the match to TRBD1 covers 7 bases. The CDR3 extends over 13 amino acids. From germline, CDR1 is MNHEY and CDR2 SVGAGI. V trimming: 7 bases; J trimming: 4 bases; junction bases outside the gene matches: 7. DNA of the CDR3: TGTGCCAGCAAGGGTCCAGGGGGTTACGAGCAGTACTTC. Translation: CASKGPGGYEQYF.

V and J are TRBV5-1 and TRBJ2-3, with 12 bases aligning to TRBD1. Looked up from germline, CDR1 is SGHRS and CDR2 is YFSETQ. V lost 0 bases to trimming and J lost 1 base; unmatched junction nucleotides: 6. This CDR3 has 18 residues. CDR3 DNA: TGCGCCAGCAGCTTGGCCGGGACAGGGGGCGCGGGCACAGATACGCAGTATTTT. It is translated as CASSLAGTGGAGTDTQYF.

This clone was counted once. The V call is TRBV9, the J call TRBJ2-3; TRBD2 matches 7 bases. CDR1 and CDR2 (germline): SGDLS, YYNGEE. The CDR3 spans 18 residues. With V trimmed by 0 bases and J by 3 bases, 13 bases remained unmatched. The CDR3 is CASSVACDGREPTDTQYF. CDR3 bases: TGTGCCAGCAGCGTAGCATGTGATGGGCGGGAGCCTACAGATACGCAGTATTTT.

The CDR3 sequence is CASSRIIAGVTNEQFF. The CDR3 bases are TGTGCCAGCAGCCGTATTATAGCGGGAGTTACCAATGAGCAGTTCTTC. This sequence joins TRBV3-1 (or the pseudogene TRBV3-2) and TRBJ2-1; 9 bases line up with TRBD2. The CDR3 covers 16 residues. Germline assignment: CDR1 LGHDT and CDR2 YNNKEL (reference sequence). With V trimmed by 4 bases and J by 6 bases, 10 bases remained unmatched.

This clone was seen a handful of times. This chain joins TRBV7-9 and TRBJ1-1, with a weak D call TRBD1 (5 bases). This CDR3 has 14 residues. V lost 1 base, J lost 6 bases, and 12 bases lay in between. Germline CDR1 reads SEHNR; CDR2 reads FQNEAQ (reference sequence). The CDR3 is CASSLDQGDAEAFF. The CDR3, as DNA: TGTGCCAGCAGCTTAGACCAGGGTGACGCTGAAGCTTTCTTT.